The 9 T cell receptor beta chains below all came from one sample that was sequenced in a study of blood T cell repertoires in COVID-19. Measured with immunoSEQ multiplex PCR; TCRdb has only the in-frame clones, and not every one. Of about 240,000 clones detected, roughly 88% appear once; the ten largest clones hold 0.7% to 0.85%. Sequenced sample: peripheral blood. The receptor set was obtained from a woman under 40 with acute or convalescent COVID-19.

Here the CDR3 reads CASNRGQNTEAFF. In nucleotides, the CDR3 is TGTGCCAGTAACAGGGGGCAGAACACTGAAGCTTTCTTT. This sequence joins TRBV19 and TRBJ1-1; TRBD1 aligns across 9 bases. The V and J ends lost 7 bases and 1 base, in that order; junction bases with no gene match: 1. Per the germline V gene, CDR1 is LNHDA and CDR2 is SQIVND (reference sequence). This CDR3 spans 13 amino acids.

V usage is TRBV12-3 or TRBV12-4 and J usage is TRBJ1-1; TRBD1 aligns across 7 bases. The ends lost 6 bases at V and 6 bases at J; junction bases unmatched: 7. This CDR3 has 13 residues. The CDR3 sequence is CASSPDRVPEAFF. For the CDR3, the DNA is TGTGCCAGCAGCCCCGACAGGGTTCCTGAAGCTTTCTTT.

The chain combines TRBV7-9 with TRBJ1-2, with a tentative D call TRBD1 (5 bases). CDR1 is SEHNR and CDR2 is FQNEAQ in the germline V gene (reference sequence). V lost 4 bases, J lost 3 bases, and 6 bases lay in between. CDR3 length: 12 residues. The CDR3 DNA reads as TGTGCCAGCAGCTCGGGGGACTATGGCTACACCTTC. Translating gives CASSSGDYGYTF.

J is TRBJ2-7 and V is TRBV5-1, with D tentatively TRBD1 (6 bases). Germline loops: CDR1 SGHRS, CDR2 YFSETQ. The CDR3 runs to 13 residues. Trimming cost V 4 bases and J 2 bases, with 10 bases left between them. DNA for the CDR3: TGCGCCAGCAGCGGGACATCCACCTACGAGCAGTACTTC. Its protein product is CASSGTSTYEQYF.

J is TRBJ1-5 and V is TRBV6-5, with 7 positions matching TRBD1. CDR1 and CDR2 from the germline V gene are MNHEY and SVGAGI. The CDR3 runs to 14 residues. Trimming removed 6 bases from V and 4 bases from J; junction bases left unmatched: 6. The CDR3 nucleotides read TGTGCCAGCAGAGGACAGGTTCGGAATCAGCCCCAGCATTTT. It yields the protein CASRGQVRNQPQHF.

The chain links TRBV6-5 to TRBJ1-5, with D hard to call. Germline V gives CDR1 MNHEY, CDR2 SVGAGI. The CDR3 covers 14 residues. V was shortened by 11 bases and J by 0 bases, with 14 bases between the two germline ends. CDR3 DNA: TGTGCCGGCGGGGAGAGACCTAGCAATCAGCCCCAGCATTTT. Encoded protein: CAGGERPSNQPQHF.

This rearrangement joins TRBV12-3 or TRBV12-4 to TRBJ2-7; TRBD2 might be the D (5 bases). Trimming pared 0 bases from V and 5 bases from J, leaving 5 bases between. The CDR3 is 12 residues long. CDR3 region: CASSLAGNEQYF. The CDR3 DNA follows: TGTGCCAGCAGTTTAGCCGGGAACGAGCAGTACTTC.

This sequence joins TRBV3-1 (or the pseudogene TRBV3-2) and TRBJ2-7, with 9 bases lining up with TRBD2. Germline V CDR1 and CDR2: LGHDT, YNNKEL (reference sequence). V gave up 1 base and J gave up 6 bases; unmatched junction bases: 10. The CDR3 contains 16 residues. The DNA for the CDR3 is TGTGCCAGCAGCCAAGCTGGAATGGCGGGAGGGGCCGAGCAGTACTTC. Translation: CASSQAGMAGGAEQYF.

Here the CDR3 reads CASSVDTGAGGSGRDNSPLHF. The CDR3 region has the DNA TGTGCCAGCAGCGTAGATACGGGGGCAGGGGGCTCAGGTAGGGATAATTCACCCCTCCACTTT. The V and J genes are TRBV9 and TRBJ1-6, with TRBD1 matching 8 bases. Germline loops: CDR1 SGDLS, CDR2 YYNGEE. The CDR3 has 21 amino acids. V lost 0 bases, J lost 5 bases, and 19 bases stayed unmatched. Full variable domain (remainder filled in from reference TRBV9 and TRBJ1-6): DSGVTQTPKHLITATGQRVTLRCSPRSGDLSVYWYQQSLDQGLQFLIQYYNGEERAKGNILERFSAQQFPDLHSELNLSSLELGDSALYFCASSVDTGAGGSGRDNSPLHFGNGTRLTVT.